This T cell receptor beta chain comes out of a study of cytomegalovirus exposure and HLA in healthy donors. Study results and limitations: Altogether, 150 to 200 TCR beta chains were recorded as cytomegalovirus-associated.

TCRdb keeps only in-frame clones here, not all; method: immunoSEQ multiplex PCR. The table records roughly 250,000 clones, about 87% of them present only once. Germline lookup yields CDR1 SGHTA and CDR2 FQGNSA. The CDR3 is made up of 14 amino acids. Trimming took 5 bases from V and 2 from J; bases not matched to a gene: 6. In regard to this clone: Its target is not known.

Sequencing was performed on PBMCs. This clonotype originated in a young man in good health and CMV-seronegative. V usage is TRBV7-2 and J usage is TRBJ2-7; 7 nucleotides match TRBD2. The DNA of the CDR3 is TGTGCCAGCAGCCCAAGGGCGGGGGCCTACGAGCAGTACTTC. Its translation: CASSPRAGAYEQYF. Drawing the rest from reference TRBV7-2 and TRBJ2-7, the complete variable domain is GAGVSQSPSNKVTEKGKDVELRCDPISGHTALYWYRQSLGQGLEFLIYFQGNSAPDKSGLPSDRFSAERTGGSVSTLTIQRTQQEDSAVYLCASSPRAGAYEQYFGPGTRLTVT.